This T cell receptor (beta chain) emerged from a study of response to subunit inactivated influenza vaccine. Study observations and caveats: That few new T cells are recruited by each seasonal influenza vaccination was the authors' suggestion.

This clonotype appeared a few times. Its antigen is unknown. The CDR3 runs to 17 residues. Using its own MiXCR run on the RT-PCR reads, TCRdb lists one record per CDR3 protein. Here the sample spans 400,000 to 650,000 distinct CDR3 sequences, more than 7% being singletons. The rearrangement joins TRBV21-1 to TRBJ2-4. TRBV21-1 is a recognized pseudogene. Sequencing used PBMCs from blood, obtained approximately 25 months after vaccination. This sequence originates from a man between 50 and 69 years old who received an inactivated influenza vaccine. The chain's CDR3 is CASSNLLRSIGKNIQYF. CDR3 nucleotide sequence: TGTGCCAGCAGCAACTTACTACGGAGTATCGGCAAAAACATTCAGTACTTC.